The text below deals with one T cell receptor beta chain. As handled by the study authors: Counts of nucleated cells, estimated from reference gene primer amplification, were obtained. The data were produced by immunoSEQ multiplex PCR, yet TCRdb's version contains in-frame clones alone and is incomplete. Clonal size and the V and J genes are those of that table, whereas D and trimming came from the DNA. This repertoire shows about 140,000 clones, about 82% found once; its top ten account for roughly 2.9%. The data belong to a study of blood T cell repertoires in COVID-19. Looking at the study overall: Samples taken during acute and convalescent COVID-19 were collected in the United States, Italy and Spain. Nucleic acid was either cDNA or gDNA, and it came from T cells, B-cell-depleted T cells, or PBMCs.

Sequenced input: peripheral blood. This receptor was identified in a man in his fifties or sixties with acute or convalescent COVID-19.

CDR3 in DNA: TGTGCCAGCAGCCAAGGGTTAGGAGGGGAGGGCTACACCTTC. This encodes CASSQGLGGEGYTF. V gene TRBV3-1 (or the pseudogene TRBV3-2) combines with J gene TRBJ1-2; D may be TRBD1 (5 bases). Germline V CDR1 and CDR2: LGHDT, YNNKEL (reference sequence). This CDR3 comprises 14 residues. Between the trimmed V and J ends, which lost 1 base and 8 bases, there was a span of 14 bases.